Included here is one TCR beta chain sequence, with context. Sequencing used immunoSEQ multiplex PCR; TCRdb keeps in-frame clones, though not all of them. The data contain 25,000 to 30,000 clones, 75% to 85% of them seen just once; the ten biggest clones take up around 16%. The data stem from a study of sequential checkpoint blockade in melanoma. V gave up 5 bases and J gave up 6 bases, with 16 bases separating them. The germline V gene encodes CDR1 MGHRA and CDR2 YSYEKL. The CDR3 is 14 amino acids. The treatment here: randomized to nivolumab then ipilimumab (arm A) or the reverse (arm B). From thawed PBMCs, live CD3+CD8+ cells negative for CD19 and CD56 were sorted.

This receptor was taken from a human donor with melanoma. Material: CD8+ T cells sorted from blood (inferred from file names), obtained from a patient given nivolumab and ipilimumab in sequence. V usage is TRBV4-1 and J usage is TRBJ1-1; maybe TRBD1 (6 bases). The CDR3: CASSWDAPGAEAFF. CDR3 nucleotide sequence: TGCGCCAGCAGCTGGGACGCGCCAGGGGCTGAAGCTTTCTTT.